Presented here are 12 T cell receptor beta chains from one specimen sequenced in a study of T cell changes during pregnancy in multiple sclerosis. The protocol was immunoSEQ multiplex PCR, while the TCRdb copy is restricted to in-frame clones and leaves out a portion. The profile shows roughly 90,000 clones, approximately 90% of them singletons. This specimen was peripheral blood, taken in the first trimester of pregnancy. Receptors originate from a female donor in good health, enrolled as a control in a pregnancy study.

V and J are TRBV6-1 and TRBJ1-1, with D maybe TRBD1 (5 bases). The V gene's germline CDR1 is MNHNS and CDR2 SASEGT. The germline V and J ends were trimmed by 1 base and 0 bases, with 6 bases remaining between them. This CDR3 spans 14 amino acids. Here the CDR3 DNA reads TGTGCCAGCAGTGAAGGGACAATGAACACTGAAGCTTTCTTT. Translation: CASSEGTMNTEAFF.

The rearrangement links TRBV27 to TRBJ1-1; TRBD1 is a possible D gene (5 bases). The CDR3 totals 13 residues. The V gene lost 10 bases and the J gene lost 1 base, with 13 bases spanning the gap. The germline V gene encodes CDR1 MNHEY and CDR2 SMNVEV (reference sequence). The DNA for the CDR3 is TGTGCCATCCGCGGGACCGAGAACACTGAAGCTTTCTTT. Protein sequence: CAIRGTENTEAFF.

CDR3 amino acids: CARWRGYYGYTF. CDR3 bases: TGTGCCAGGTGGCGGGGATATTATGGCTACACCTTC. This chain links TRBV6-7 with TRBJ1-2; D is unclear. TRBV6-7 is given ORF status, its function remaining uncertain. There are 12 residues in the CDR3. The V end was cut by 9 bases, the J end by 5 bases, with 13 bases between.

The chain recombines TRBV7-9 with TRBJ1-2; 8 bases agree with TRBD1. Trimming at V came to 5 bases and at J to 6 bases, leaving 5 bases not matched to a gene. This CDR3 region has 13 residues. From germline, CDR1 is SEHNR and CDR2 FQNEAQ (reference sequence). The CDR3 nucleotides are TGTGCCAGCAGCCCGTTGACAGGGGATGGCTACACCTTC. It yields the protein CASSPLTGDGYTF.

The chain recombines TRBV25-1 with TRBJ1-5; D remains unclear. In germline, CDR1 is MGHDK, CDR2 SYGVNS. Trimming left V 4 bases short and J 0 bases short, with 10 bases between. The length of the CDR3 is 15 residues. CDR3: CASSARADSNQPQHF. The CDR3 DNA reads as TGTGCCAGCAGTGCGCGGGCGGATAGCAATCAGCCCCAGCATTTT.

The chain links TRBV7-9 to TRBJ1-1; D is uncertain. V was trimmed by 10 bases and J by 7 bases, leaving 13 bases between them. The CDR3 has 11 residues. Germline V CDR1 and CDR2: SEHNR, FQNEAQ (reference sequence). CDR3 in DNA: TGTGCCACCCCATCGGCGGGTGAAGCTTTCTTT. It specifies CATPSAGEAFF.

V is TRBV4-1 and J is TRBJ1-1, with 9 bases identical to TRBD1. The length of the CDR3 is 14 residues. From germline, CDR1 is MGHRA and CDR2 YSYEKL. The J segment lost 3 bases and the V segment lost 6 bases, leaving 5 bases of the junction unmatched. The CDR3 nucleotides read TGCGCCAGCAGACCTCGACAGGGGGACACTGAAGCTTTCTTT. Its protein is CASRPRQGDTEAFF.

The V and J genes are TRBV4-2 and TRBJ2-1; 8 nucleotides match TRBD1. V shed 1 base, J shed 2 bases, and the junction held 4 bases outside the gene matches. Germline CDR1 LGHNA, CDR2 YNFKEQ. The CDR3 spans 16 residues. CDR3 nucleotide sequence: TGTGCCAGCAGCCAAGGGCCGGACAGGGCCTACAATGAGCAGTTCTTC. Translating it yields CASSQGPDRAYNEQFF.

The genes are TRBV5-1 and TRBJ2-2; no clear D gene. Germline V lookup: CDR1 SGHRS, CDR2 YFSETQ. CDR3 length: 16 amino acids. V dropped 6 bases and J dropped 2 bases, with 17 bases sitting between them. CDR3 in amino acids: CASNPSPTVNTGELFF. The DNA of the CDR3 is TGCGCCAGCAACCCCTCCCCGACTGTCAACACCGGGGAGCTGTTTTTT.

V gene TRBV7-3 combines with J gene TRBJ2-5; 11 bases line up with TRBD2. Trimming at V came to 6 bases and at J to 2 bases, leaving 5 bases not matched to a gene. The CDR3 consists of 15 residues. From germline, CDR1 is SGHTA and CDR2 FQGTGA. The CDR3, as DNA: TGTGCCAGCAGGTTCCTAGCGGGGGGTCAAGAGACCCAGTACTTC. It codes for CASRFLAGGQETQYF.

The J gene is TRBJ2-7, the V gene TRBV11-3; 7 nucleotides align to TRBD1. V lost 2 bases to trimming and J lost 6 bases; unmatched junction nucleotides: 22. CDR3 length equals 19 residues. Germline V gene sequence: CDR1 SGHNT, CDR2 YENEEA. The CDR3 region has the DNA TGTGCCAGCAGCTTATATCCGGGACAGCCCTCCATTGACCGGGGCGAGCAGTACTTC. It is translated as CASSLYPGQPSIDRGEQYF.

The chain combines TRBV7-2 with TRBJ2-5; TRBD2 agrees at 8 bases. This CDR3 is built from 16 residues. V shed 0 bases, J shed 2 bases, and the junction held 5 bases outside the gene matches. Germline V gene sequence: CDR1 SGHTA, CDR2 FQGNSA. CDR3 bases: TGTGCCAGCAGCTTAGCTCTAGCGGGCTCGCAAGAGACCCAGTACTTC. This encodes CASSLALAGSQETQYF.